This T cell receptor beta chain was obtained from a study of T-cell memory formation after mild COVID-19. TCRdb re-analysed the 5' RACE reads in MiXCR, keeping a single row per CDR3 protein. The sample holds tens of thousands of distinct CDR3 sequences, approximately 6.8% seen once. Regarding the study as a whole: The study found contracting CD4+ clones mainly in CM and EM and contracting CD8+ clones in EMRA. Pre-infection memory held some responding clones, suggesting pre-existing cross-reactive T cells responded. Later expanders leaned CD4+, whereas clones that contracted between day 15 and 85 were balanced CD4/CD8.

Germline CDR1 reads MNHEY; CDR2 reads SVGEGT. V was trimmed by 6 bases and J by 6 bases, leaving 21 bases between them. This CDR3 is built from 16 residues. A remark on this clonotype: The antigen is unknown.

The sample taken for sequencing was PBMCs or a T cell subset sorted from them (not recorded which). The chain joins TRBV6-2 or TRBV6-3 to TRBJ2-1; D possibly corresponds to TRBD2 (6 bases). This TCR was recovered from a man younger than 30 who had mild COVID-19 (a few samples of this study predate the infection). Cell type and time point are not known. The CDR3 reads CASSLLILRGVNEQFF. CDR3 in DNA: TGTGCCAGCAGCCTACTCATTCTGCGGGGCGTCAATGAGCAGTTCTTC.